Below are 24 T cell receptor beta chains sequenced from a single sample in a study of monozygotic twins with inflammatory bowel disease. TCRdb processed the 5' RACE reads again and assigns one entry to each CDR3 protein, with no DNA. Across 350,000 to 500,000 distinct CDR3 sequences, the top ten clones capture 2% to 2.5% of the sample. Input material: blood. Every receptor here comes from a human donor with ulcerative colitis or Crohn's disease, or a healthy co-twin of an affected twin (not recorded which).

The rearrangement links TRBV5-1 to TRBJ1-6; TCRdb gives TRBD1 as the D gene, but with no DNA this cannot be confirmed. Germline lookup yields CDR1 SGHRS and CDR2 YFSETQ. The CDR3 has 14 residues. This chain's CDR3 is CASSSGTDNSPLHF.

The chain's CDR3 is CSATTGTATYEQYF. The chain combines TRBV20-1 with TRBJ2-7; TCRdb lists TRBD2, though no DNA is available to test this call. The CDR3 spans 14 residues. The germline V gene encodes CDR1 DFQATT and CDR2 SNEGSKA (reference sequence).

The chain has TRBV7-9 and TRBJ2-7; TCRdb lists TRBD1, though no DNA is available to test this call. The CDR3 covers 14 residues. Germline values: CDR1 SEHNR, CDR2 FQNEAQ (reference sequence). The CDR3 here is CASSHRDRPYEQYF.

The chain combines TRBV5-1 with TRBJ2-5; checking the TCRdb D call of TRBD2 is not possible without DNA. CDR1 is SGHRS and CDR2 is YFSETQ in the germline V gene. The CDR3 spans 14 residues. This CDR3 reads CASSLSGTTETQYF.

The chain is built from TRBV6-1 and TRBJ2-7; the TCRdb call, TRBD1, lacks DNA for checking. The CDR3 extends over 15 amino acids. Germline-derived CDR1 and CDR2 are MNHNS and SASEGT. CDR3 sequence reads: CASSVHRDGAYEQYF.

This rearrangement joins TRBV10-3 to TRBJ2-5. Germline values: CDR1 ENHRY, CDR2 SYGVKD. CDR3 length equals 14 residues. The CDR3 sequence is CAISESAIQETQYF.

This sequence joins TRBV7-9 and TRBJ1-6; TCRdb reports TRBD1, a call that lacks DNA to check it against. The CDR3 is made up of 15 amino acids. CDR1 is SEHNR and CDR2 is FQNEAQ in the germline V gene (reference sequence). The CDR3 spells CASSRTGTYNSPLHF.

This chain connects TRBV28 to TRBJ2-7; the D call from TCRdb, TRBD1, cannot be confirmed without DNA. CDR1 is MDHEN and CDR2 is SYDVKM in the germline V gene. The CDR3 is 14 residues long. CDR3 sequence reads: CASSIGTGPYEQYF.

The CDR3 spells CASSQDYEGARNEQFF. The chain employs TRBV4-1 and TRBJ2-1; TCRdb reports TRBD1, a call that lacks DNA to check it against. Germline CDR1 MGHRA, CDR2 YSYEKL. The CDR3 runs 16 residues.

V and J are TRBV20-1 and TRBJ1-2; the D call from TCRdb, TRBD1, cannot be confirmed without DNA. The CDR3 is 16 residues long. The germline V gene has CDR1 DFQATT and CDR2 SNEGSKA (reference sequence). The CDR3 sequence: CSAIWTGGLANYGYTF.

The chain uses TRBV7-2 and TRBJ1-3; the D call from TCRdb, TRBD1, cannot be confirmed without DNA. CDR3 size: 16 residues. Germline V lookup: CDR1 SGHTA, CDR2 FQGNSA. This chain's CDR3 is CASSLVGTNSGNTIYF.

The chain has TRBV10-3 and TRBJ1-6; TCRdb returns TRBD1, unconfirmable since there is no DNA. Germline CDR1 is ENHRY and CDR2 is SYGVKD. This CDR3 has 16 amino acids. CDR3: CAISDPSRGENSPLHF.

The chain has TRBV20-1 and TRBJ2-1. The CDR3 contains 14 residues. From germline, CDR1 is DFQATT and CDR2 SNEGSKA (reference sequence). CDR3 sequence reads: CSASDPVASNEQFF.

The chain carries TRBV12-3 or TRBV12-4 and TRBJ1-2; TCRdb picks TRBD1, but there is no DNA to check that call. There are 16 residues in the CDR3. CDR3 protein: CASSLETGQPFYGYTF.

This sequence joins TRBV15 and TRBJ1-2; TCRdb proposes TRBD1, but this gene call is untestable without DNA. The length of the CDR3 is 13 residues. Germline V gene sequence: CDR1 LNHNV, CDR2 YYDKDF (reference sequence). The CDR3 loop is CATSSNPGWSATF.

The V call is TRBV9, the J call TRBJ2-2; the TCRdb D gene call, TRBD2, has no DNA to confirm it. This CDR3 has 17 amino acids. Germline CDR1 and CDR2: SGDLS and YYNGEE. The CDR3 loop reads CASSVGASGRSTGELFF.

V and J are TRBV5-1 and TRBJ1-4. In germline, CDR1 is SGHRS, CDR2 YFSETQ. The length of the CDR3 is 16 residues. Here the CDR3 reads CASSERSGEGNEKLFF.

The chain is built from TRBV3-1 and TRBJ2-1; checking the TCRdb D call of TRBD1 is not possible without DNA. Germline values: CDR1 LGHDT, CDR2 YNNKEL (reference sequence). The CDR3 loop spans 16 amino acids. CDR3 amino acids: CASSQGWDSTYNEQFF.

The chain couples TRBV12-3 or TRBV12-4 to TRBJ1-2; there is no DNA to check the TCRdb D call of TRBD1. The CDR3 is 14 residues long. CDR3 sequence reads: CASRSGTGGYGYTF.

The chain couples TRBV7-9 to TRBJ2-3; there is no DNA to check the TCRdb D call of TRBD1. The CDR3 is made up of 15 amino acids. Germline loops: CDR1 SEHNR, CDR2 FQNEAQ (reference sequence). The CDR3 sequence: CASTETGGATDTQYF. Combining the CDR3 with reference TRBV7-9 and TRBJ2-3 gives the whole variable domain DTGVSQNPRHKITKRGQNVTFRCDPISEHNRLYWYRQTLGQGPEFLTYFQNEAQLEKSRLLSDRFSAERPKGSFSTLEIQRTEQGDSAMYLCASTETGGATDTQYFGPGTRLTVL.

The chain links TRBV4-3 to TRBJ2-7. Germline assignment: CDR1 LGHNA and CDR2 YSLEER. This CDR3 comprises 13 residues. CDR3: CASSQDREYEQYF.

The rearrangement joins TRBV5-1 to TRBJ2-2; the D gene TCRdb calls, TRBD2, cannot be checked with no DNA. The CDR3 is 16 amino acids. The germline CDR1 and CDR2 sequences are SGHRS and YFSETQ. The CDR3 sequence is CASSLQSRAATGELFF. The variable domain in full, with the rest retrieved from reference TRBV5-1 and TRBJ2-2, is KAGVTQTPRYLIKTRGQQVTLSCSPISGHRSVSWYQQTPGQGLQFLFEYFSETQRNKGNFPGRFSGRQFSNSRSEMNVSTLELGDSALYLCASSLQSRAATGELFFGEGSRLTVL.

The chain is built from TRBV7-9 and TRBJ2-7; TCRdb's D call, TRBD2, is unchecked because there is no DNA. CDR3 length: 12 residues. Germline V gene sequence: CDR1 SEHNR, CDR2 FQNEAQ (reference sequence). CDR3 residues: CASSLGGEQQYF.

The chain uses TRBV6-1 and TRBJ2-1; the TCRdb D gene call, TRBD2, has no DNA to confirm it. The CDR3 extends over 16 amino acids. Germline V gives CDR1 MNHNS, CDR2 SASEGT. The CDR3 protein is CASSLRDAFRRNEQFF.